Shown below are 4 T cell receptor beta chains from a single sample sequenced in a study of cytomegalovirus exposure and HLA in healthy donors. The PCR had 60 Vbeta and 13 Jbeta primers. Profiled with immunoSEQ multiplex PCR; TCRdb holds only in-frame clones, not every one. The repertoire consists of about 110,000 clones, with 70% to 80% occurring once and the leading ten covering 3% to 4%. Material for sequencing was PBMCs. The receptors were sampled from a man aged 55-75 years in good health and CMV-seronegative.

CDR3 loop: CASSKERGGGSAYEQYV. The CDR3, as DNA: TGTGCCAGCAGCAAAGAGAGGGGGGGCGGGAGTGCCTACGAGCAGTACGTC. The chain carries TRBV21-1 and TRBJ2-7; TRBD2 is the table's D call and was not checked against the DNA. TRBV21-1 is assigned pseudogene status. This CDR3 is 17 amino acids long.

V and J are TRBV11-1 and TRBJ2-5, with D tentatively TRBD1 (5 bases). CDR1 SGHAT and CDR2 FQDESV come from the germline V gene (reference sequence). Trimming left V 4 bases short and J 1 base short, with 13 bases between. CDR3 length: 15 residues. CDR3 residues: CASSSLSTAQETQYF. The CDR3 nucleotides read TGTGCCAGCAGCTCACTCTCGACAGCCCAAGAGACCCAGTACTTC.

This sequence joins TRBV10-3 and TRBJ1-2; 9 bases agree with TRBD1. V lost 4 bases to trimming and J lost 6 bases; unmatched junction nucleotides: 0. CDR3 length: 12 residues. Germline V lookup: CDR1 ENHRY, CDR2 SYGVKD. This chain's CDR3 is CAISGTGDGYTF. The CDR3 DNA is TGTGCCATCAGTGGGACAGGGGATGGCTACACCTTC.

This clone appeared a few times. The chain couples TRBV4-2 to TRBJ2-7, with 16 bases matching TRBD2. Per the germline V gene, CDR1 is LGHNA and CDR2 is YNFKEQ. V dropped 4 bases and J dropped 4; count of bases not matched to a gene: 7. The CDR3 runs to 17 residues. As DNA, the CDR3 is TGTGCCAGCAGCCCGGGACTAGCGGGGGGGCAAGCGTACGAGCAGTACTTC. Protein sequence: CASSPGLAGGQAYEQYF.